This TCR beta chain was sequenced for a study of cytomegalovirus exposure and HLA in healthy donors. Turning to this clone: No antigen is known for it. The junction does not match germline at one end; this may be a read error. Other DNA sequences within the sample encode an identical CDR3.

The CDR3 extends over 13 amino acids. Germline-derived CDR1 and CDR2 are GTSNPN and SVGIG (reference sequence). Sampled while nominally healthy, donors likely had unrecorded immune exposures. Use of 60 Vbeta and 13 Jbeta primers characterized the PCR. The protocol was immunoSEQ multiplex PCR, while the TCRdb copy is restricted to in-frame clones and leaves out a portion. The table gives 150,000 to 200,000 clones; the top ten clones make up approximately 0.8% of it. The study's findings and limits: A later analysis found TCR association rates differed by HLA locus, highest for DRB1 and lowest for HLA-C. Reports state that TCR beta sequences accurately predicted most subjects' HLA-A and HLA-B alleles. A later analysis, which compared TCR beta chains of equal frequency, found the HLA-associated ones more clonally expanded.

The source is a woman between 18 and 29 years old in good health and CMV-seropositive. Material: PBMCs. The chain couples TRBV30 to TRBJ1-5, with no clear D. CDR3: CAWSVYSNQPQHF. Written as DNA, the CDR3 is TGCGCCTGGAGTGTATATAGCAATCAGCCCCAGCATTTT.